The subject of this entry is one T cell receptor beta chain. The antigen remains undetermined. The read halts 3 residues ahead of the CDR3 end, with the missing end drawn from the germline J gene. These data belong to a study of T cells in women clearing cervical HPV infection. Study-level background: Controls' single incident HPV16 infection cleared within 12 months without precancer. The study, taken as a whole, reports: Richness differences could reflect unmeasured T-cell content per sample. Associations may precede or follow infection; HPV-specific or memory T cells were not isolated.

The method was immunoSEQ multiplex PCR; TCRdb's version includes in-frame clones alone and lacks a portion of them. The table lists around 30,000 clones, with roughly 18% in the top ten. Germline loops: CDR1 SGHRS, CDR2 YFSETQ. The CDR3 has 13 amino acids. V shed 7 bases and J shed 5 bases, with 15 bases lying between them. This clonotype was obtained from a woman between 18 and 75 years old with a cervical HPV16 infection that either progressed to CIN3+ or cleared (not recorded which). The source material was blood buffy coat. The V call is TRBV5-1, the J call TRBJ2-5, with D maybe TRBD2 (7 bases). The sequenced CDR3 bases are TGCGCCAGCGCCAACGAGGGGGGGGAGACC. As protein: CASANEGGET. The whole CDR3 protein reads CASANEGGETQYF. Full variable domain (remainder filled in from reference TRBV5-1 and TRBJ2-5): KAGVTQTPRYLIKTRGQQVTLSCSPISGHRSVSWYQQTPGQGLQFLFEYFSETQRNKGNFPGRFSGRQFSNSRSEMNVSTLELGDSALYLCASANEGGETQYFGPGTRLLVL.